One TCR beta chain is described in this entry. Its antigen is not yet known. Per-base qualities were not stored, and no clone one base away is much larger. This sample was included in a study of T cell repertoires in cytomegalovirus infection (dated by TCRdb to between 2017 and 2020). Some background on the complete study: Because public TCR beta signatures pointed to carriage of CMV infection together with the matching HLA type, the HLA type of each donor mattered for the analysis. Summary of the overall study and its limitations: In both this cohort and an independent roughly 350-donor cohort, the cumulative frequency of public TCR beta family members distinguished carriers of CMV infection plus the relevant HLA type. The ex vivo response was dominated by HLA-C-restricted CMV-specific TCR beta clonotypes, which also provided the single most frequent clonotype in two of eight donors.

The CDR3 starts with the cysteine, ends with the phenylalanine, and has 13 residues. Of all the DNA, just the CDR3 is kept, 39 bases in frame from base 1. Looking up the germline V gene yields CDR1 ENHRY and CDR2 SYGVKD. At the junction V is shortened by 6 bases and J by 5 bases; bases outside the gene matches: 4. Sequencing used an Illumina HiSeq 1500. Using fastp at Q25 and MiXCR, TCRdb reprocessed the public reads and kept productive beta chains. Every entry covers one CDR3 protein and lists the most common genes and DNA from its rows. The table for this sample lists about 490,000 distinct CDR3 sequences; more than 20% of them were counted only once. Roughly 13% of the sample belongs to the ten largest clones.

The chain couples TRBV10-3 to TRBJ1-1, with 9 central nucleotides matching TRBD1. Source material: PBMCs. The receptor was isolated from a human donor in good health (CMV status not recorded). Some clones in this sample may be carry-over from other donors' samples. This receptor has the CDR3 CAISQTGGTEAFF. The nucleotides read TGTGCCATCAGCCAGACAGGGGGTACTGAAGCTTTCTTT.